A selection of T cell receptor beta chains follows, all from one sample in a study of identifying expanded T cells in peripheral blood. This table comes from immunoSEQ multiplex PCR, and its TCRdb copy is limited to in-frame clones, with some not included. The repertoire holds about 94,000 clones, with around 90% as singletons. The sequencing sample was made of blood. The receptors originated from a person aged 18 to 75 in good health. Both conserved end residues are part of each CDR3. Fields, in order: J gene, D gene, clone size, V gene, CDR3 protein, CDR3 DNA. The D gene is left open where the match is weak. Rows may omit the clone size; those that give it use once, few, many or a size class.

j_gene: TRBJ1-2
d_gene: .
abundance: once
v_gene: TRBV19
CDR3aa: CASSMLHGYTF
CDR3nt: TGTGCCAGTAGTATGCTCCATGGCTACACCTTC

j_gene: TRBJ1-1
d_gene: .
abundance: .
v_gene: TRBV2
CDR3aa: CASSGVGVIAEAFF
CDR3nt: TGTGCCAGCAGTGGGGTTGGGGTAATAGCTGAAGCTTTCTTT

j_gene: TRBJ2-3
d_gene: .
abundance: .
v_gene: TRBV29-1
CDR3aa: CSVALGLRDTQYF
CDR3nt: TGCAGCGTTGCTTTAGGGCTACGAGATACGCAGTATTTT

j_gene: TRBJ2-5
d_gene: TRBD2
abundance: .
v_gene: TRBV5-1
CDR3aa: CASSLAPPGGGETQYF
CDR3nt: TGCGCCAGCAGCTTGGCCCCCCCCGGGGGAGGGGAGACCCAGTACTTC

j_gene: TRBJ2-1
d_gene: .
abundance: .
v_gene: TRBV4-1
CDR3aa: CASSQTDYNEQFF
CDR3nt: TGCGCCAGCAGCCAGACAGATTACAATGAGCAGTTCTTC

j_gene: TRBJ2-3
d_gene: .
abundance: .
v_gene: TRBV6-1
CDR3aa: CASSENANTQYF
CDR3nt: TGTGCCAGCAGTGAAAACGCGAATACGCAGTATTTT

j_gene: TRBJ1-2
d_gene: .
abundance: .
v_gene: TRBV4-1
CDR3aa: CASSLQGLTHGYTF
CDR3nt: TGCGCCAGCAGCCTGCAGGGACTTACACATGGCTACACCTTC

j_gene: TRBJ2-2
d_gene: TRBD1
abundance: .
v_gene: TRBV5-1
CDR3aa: CASSSSGTGGRTGELFF
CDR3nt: TGCGCCAGCAGCTCATCCGGGACAGGGGGCAGGACCGGGGAGCTGTTTTTT

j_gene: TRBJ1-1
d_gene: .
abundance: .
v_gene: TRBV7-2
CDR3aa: CASSAGTFAGTEAFF
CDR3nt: TGTGCCAGCAGCGCCGGGACTTTCGCCGGCACTGAAGCTTTCTTT

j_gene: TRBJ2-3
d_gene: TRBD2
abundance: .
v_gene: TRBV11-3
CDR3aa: CASSLDYQRGFTDTQYF
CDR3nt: TGTGCCAGCAGCTTAGATTACCAGCGGGGTTTCACAGATACGCAGTATTTT

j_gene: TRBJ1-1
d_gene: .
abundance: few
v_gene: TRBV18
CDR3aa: CASSPRNSLNTEAFF
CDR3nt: TGTGCCAGCTCACCACGTAACAGCTTGAACACTGAAGCTTTCTTT

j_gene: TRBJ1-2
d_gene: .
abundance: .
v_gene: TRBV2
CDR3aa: CASSEDLHRPPGGYTF
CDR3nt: TGTGCCAGCAGTGAAGATTTGCACCGCCCCCCCGGTGGCTACACCTTC

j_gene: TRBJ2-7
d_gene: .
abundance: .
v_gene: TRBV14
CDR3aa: CASSHPDLSRGGLYEQYF
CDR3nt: TGTGCCAGCAGCCACCCAGACCTAAGTCGGGGAGGACTCTACGAGCAGTACTTC

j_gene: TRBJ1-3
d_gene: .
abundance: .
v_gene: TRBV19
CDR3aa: CASTQGLWGNTIYF
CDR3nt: TGTGCCAGTACCCAGGGACTTTGGGGAAACACCATATATTTT

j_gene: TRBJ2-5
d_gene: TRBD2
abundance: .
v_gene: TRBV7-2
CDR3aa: CASSSASGRLQETQYF
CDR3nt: TGTGCCAGCAGCTCGGCTAGCGGGAGGTTACAAGAGACCCAGTACTTC

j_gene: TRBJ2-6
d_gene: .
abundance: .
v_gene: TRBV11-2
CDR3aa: CASSHTRGETAGANVLTF
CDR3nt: TGTGCCAGCAGCCACACTAGGGGGGAGACGGCCGGGGCCAACGTCCTGACTTTC

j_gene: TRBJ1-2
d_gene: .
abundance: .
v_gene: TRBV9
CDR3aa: CASSPGGADGYTF
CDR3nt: TGTGCCAGCAGCCCGGGGGGTGCAGATGGCTACACCTTC

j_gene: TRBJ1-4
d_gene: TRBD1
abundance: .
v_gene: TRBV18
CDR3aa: CASSPPRGTGNEKLFF
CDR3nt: TGTGCCAGCTCACCACCGAGAGGGACAGGGAATGAAAAACTGTTTTTT

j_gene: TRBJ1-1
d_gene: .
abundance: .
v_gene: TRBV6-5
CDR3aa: CASRESGAAFF
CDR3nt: TGTGCCAGCAGGGAGTCAGGGGCGGCTTTCTTT

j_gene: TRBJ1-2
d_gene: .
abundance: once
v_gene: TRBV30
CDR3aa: CAWEQGDGYTF
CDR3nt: TGTGCCTGGGAACAGGGCGATGGCTACACCTTC

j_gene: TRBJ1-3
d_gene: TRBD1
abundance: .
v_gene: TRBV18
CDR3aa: CASSPGQGAAGNTIYF
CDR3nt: TGTGCCAGCTCACCGGGACAGGGGGCGGCTGGAAACACCATATATTTT

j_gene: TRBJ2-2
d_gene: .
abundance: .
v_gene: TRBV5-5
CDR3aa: CASSLGRGNTGELFF
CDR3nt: TGTGCCAGCAGCCTGGGCAGGGGAAACACCGGGGAGCTGTTTTTT

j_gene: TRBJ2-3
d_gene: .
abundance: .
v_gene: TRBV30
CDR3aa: CAWSTALSGTDTQYF
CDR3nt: TGTGCCTGGAGTACCGCCCTGTCTGGCACAGATACGCAGTATTTT

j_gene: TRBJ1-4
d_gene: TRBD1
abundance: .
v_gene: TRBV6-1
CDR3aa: CASSVVGQGNEKLFF
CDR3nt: TGTGCCAGCAGTGTAGTGGGACAGGGAAATGAAAAACTGTTTTTT

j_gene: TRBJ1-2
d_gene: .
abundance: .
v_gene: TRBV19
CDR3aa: CASSIGDAYGYTF
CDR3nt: TGTGCCAGTAGTATAGGGGACGCCTATGGCTACACCTTC

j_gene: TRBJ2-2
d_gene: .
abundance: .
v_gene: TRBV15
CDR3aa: CATRRIGSNTGELFF
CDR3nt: TGTGCCACCAGACGTATTGGATCGAACACCGGGGAGCTGTTTTTT

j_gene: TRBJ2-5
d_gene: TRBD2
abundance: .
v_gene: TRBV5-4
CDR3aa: CASSGKRGGQETQYF
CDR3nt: TGTGCCAGCAGTGGAAAGCGGGGGGGACAAGAGACCCAGTACTTC

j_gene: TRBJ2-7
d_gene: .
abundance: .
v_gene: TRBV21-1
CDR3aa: CASARKRGCEQYF
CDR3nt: TGTGCCAGCGCCAGAAAACGGGGCTGCGAGCAGTACTTC

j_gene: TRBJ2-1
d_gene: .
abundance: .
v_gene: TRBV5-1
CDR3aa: CASRVDSTYNEQFF
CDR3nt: TGCGCCAGCAGAGTGGACAGTACCTACAATGAGCAGTTCTTC

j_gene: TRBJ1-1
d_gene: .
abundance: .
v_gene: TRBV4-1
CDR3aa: CASSRVDGRGTEAFF
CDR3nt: TGCGCCAGCAGCCGAGTTGACGGGCGCGGGACTGAAGCTTTCTTT

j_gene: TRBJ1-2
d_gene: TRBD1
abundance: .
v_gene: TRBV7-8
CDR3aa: CASSSQGPGANYGYTF
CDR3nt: TGTGCCAGCAGCTCACAGGGGCCCGGAGCTAACTATGGCTACACCTTC

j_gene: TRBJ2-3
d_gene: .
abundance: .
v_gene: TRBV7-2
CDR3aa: CASSLRRQGGDTQYF
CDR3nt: TGTGCCAGCAGCTTACGGCGGCAGGGAGGAGATACGCAGTATTTT

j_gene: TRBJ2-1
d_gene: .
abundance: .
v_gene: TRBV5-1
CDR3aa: CASRFSGDGYNEQFF
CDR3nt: TGCGCCAGCAGGTTCAGTGGGGACGGCTACAATGAGCAGTTCTTC

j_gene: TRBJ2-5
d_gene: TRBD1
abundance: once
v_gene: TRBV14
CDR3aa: CASSPGQAKTQYF
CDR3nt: TGTGCCAGCAGCCCTGGACAGGCCAAGACCCAGTACTTC

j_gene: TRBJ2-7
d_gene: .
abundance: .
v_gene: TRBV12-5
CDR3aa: CASGLIGVSYEQYF
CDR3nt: TGTGCTAGTGGTTTGATAGGGGTAAGCTACGAGCAGTACTTC

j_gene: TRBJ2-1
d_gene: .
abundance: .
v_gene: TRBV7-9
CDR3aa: CASSLTAGEQFF
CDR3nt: TGTGCCAGCAGCCTAACGGCTGGTGAGCAGTTCTTC

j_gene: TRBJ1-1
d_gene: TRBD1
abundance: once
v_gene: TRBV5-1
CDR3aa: CASSPRTGVGTEAFF
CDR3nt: TGCGCCAGCAGCCCACGAACAGGGGTCGGCACTGAAGCTTTCTTT

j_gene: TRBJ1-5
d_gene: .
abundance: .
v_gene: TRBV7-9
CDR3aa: CASSYYSQPQHF
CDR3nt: TGTGCCAGCAGCTACTACAGCCAGCCCCAGCATTTT

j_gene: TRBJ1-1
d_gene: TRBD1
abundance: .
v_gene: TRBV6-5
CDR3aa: CASSSRGLGKTEAFF
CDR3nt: TGTGCCAGCAGTTCTAGGGGGCTGGGAAAGACTGAAGCTTTCTTT

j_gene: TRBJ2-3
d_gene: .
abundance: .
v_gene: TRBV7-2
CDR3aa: CASSYIRTDTQYF
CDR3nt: TGTGCCAGCAGTTATATCCGCACAGATACGCAGTATTTT

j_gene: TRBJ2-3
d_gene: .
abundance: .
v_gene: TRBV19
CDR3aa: CASRPGRFSTDTQYF
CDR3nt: TGTGCCAGTAGGCCCGGACGGTTCTCCACAGATACGCAGTATTTT

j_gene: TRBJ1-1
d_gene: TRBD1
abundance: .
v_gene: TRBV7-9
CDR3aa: CASSLKYVGTDPEAFF
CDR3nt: TGTGCCAGCAGCTTAAAGTACGTGGGGACAGACCCTGAAGCTTTCTTT

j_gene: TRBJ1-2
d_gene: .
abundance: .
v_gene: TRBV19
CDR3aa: CASSMRGDYGHTF
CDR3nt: TGTGCCAGTAGTATGCGGGGGGACTATGGCCACACCTTC

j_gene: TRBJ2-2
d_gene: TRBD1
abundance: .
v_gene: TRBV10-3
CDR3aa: CAISETSSGQGSTGELFF
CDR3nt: TGTGCCATCAGTGAGACTAGTTCGGGACAGGGTTCTACCGGGGAGCTGTTTTTT

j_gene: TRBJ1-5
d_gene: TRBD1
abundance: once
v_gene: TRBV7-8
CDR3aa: CASSLKGAGGDQPQHF
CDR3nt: TGTGCCAGCAGCTTAAAGGGGGCAGGGGGGGATCAGCCCCAGCATTTT

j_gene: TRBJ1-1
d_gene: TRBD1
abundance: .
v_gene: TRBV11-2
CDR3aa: CASSLEGAQGAWNTEAFF
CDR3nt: TGTGCCAGCAGCTTAGAGGGTGCGCAGGGGGCGTGGAACACTGAAGCTTTCTTT

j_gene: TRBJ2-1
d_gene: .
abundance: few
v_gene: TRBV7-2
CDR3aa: CASSLDRIEQFF
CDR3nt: TGTGCCAGCAGCTTAGATCGGATCGAGCAGTTCTTC

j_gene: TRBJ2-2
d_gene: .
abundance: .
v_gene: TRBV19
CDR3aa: CASKPTEVTGELFF
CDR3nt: TGTGCCAGTAAACCGACGGAGGTCACCGGGGAGCTGTTTTTT

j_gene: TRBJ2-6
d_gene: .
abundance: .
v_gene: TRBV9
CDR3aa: CASSVEAGASRANVLTF
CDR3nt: TGTGCCAGCAGCGTAGAGGCGGGGGCCTCGCGGGCCAACGTCCTGACTTTC

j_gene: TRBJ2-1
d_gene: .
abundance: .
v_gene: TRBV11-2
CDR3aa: CASSLEGNNNEQFF
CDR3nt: TGTGCCAGCAGCTTAGAGGGTAACAACAATGAGCAGTTCTTC

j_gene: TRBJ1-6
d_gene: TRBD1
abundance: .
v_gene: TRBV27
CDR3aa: CASSPRTGLHSPLHF
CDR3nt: TGTGCCAGCAGTCCAAGGACAGGCCTTCATTCACCCCTCCACTTT

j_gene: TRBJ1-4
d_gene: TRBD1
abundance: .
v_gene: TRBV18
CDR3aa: CASSLRTGATNEKLFF
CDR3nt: TGTGCCAGCTCCCTAAGAACAGGGGCAACTAATGAAAAACTGTTTTTT

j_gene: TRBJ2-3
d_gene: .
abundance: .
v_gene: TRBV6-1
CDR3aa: CASSEFSGITDTQYF
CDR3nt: TGTGCCAGCAGTGAGTTTTCAGGGATCACAGATACGCAGTATTTT

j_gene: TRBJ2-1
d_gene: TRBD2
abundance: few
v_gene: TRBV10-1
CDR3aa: CASSEGGTSGDEQFF
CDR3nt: TGCGCCAGCAGTGAGGGTGGGACTAGCGGAGATGAGCAGTTCTTC

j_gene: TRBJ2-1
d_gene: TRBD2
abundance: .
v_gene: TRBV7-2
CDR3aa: CASEPRRGGYNEQFF
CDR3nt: TGTGCCAGCGAGCCCCGACGGGGGGGATACAATGAGCAGTTCTTC

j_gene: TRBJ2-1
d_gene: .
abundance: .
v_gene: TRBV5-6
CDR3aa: CASSLYLSSYNEQFF
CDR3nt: TGTGCCAGCAGCTTATATCTTAGCTCCTACAATGAGCAGTTCTTC

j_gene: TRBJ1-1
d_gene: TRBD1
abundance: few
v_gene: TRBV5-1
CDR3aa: CASSLGQGVDEAFF
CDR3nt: TGCGCCAGCAGCTTGGGACAGGGAGTGGATGAAGCTTTCTTT

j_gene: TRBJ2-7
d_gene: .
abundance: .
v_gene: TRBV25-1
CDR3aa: CASSGVFEQYF
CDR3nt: TGTGCCAGCAGTGGCGTTTTCGAGCAGTACTTC